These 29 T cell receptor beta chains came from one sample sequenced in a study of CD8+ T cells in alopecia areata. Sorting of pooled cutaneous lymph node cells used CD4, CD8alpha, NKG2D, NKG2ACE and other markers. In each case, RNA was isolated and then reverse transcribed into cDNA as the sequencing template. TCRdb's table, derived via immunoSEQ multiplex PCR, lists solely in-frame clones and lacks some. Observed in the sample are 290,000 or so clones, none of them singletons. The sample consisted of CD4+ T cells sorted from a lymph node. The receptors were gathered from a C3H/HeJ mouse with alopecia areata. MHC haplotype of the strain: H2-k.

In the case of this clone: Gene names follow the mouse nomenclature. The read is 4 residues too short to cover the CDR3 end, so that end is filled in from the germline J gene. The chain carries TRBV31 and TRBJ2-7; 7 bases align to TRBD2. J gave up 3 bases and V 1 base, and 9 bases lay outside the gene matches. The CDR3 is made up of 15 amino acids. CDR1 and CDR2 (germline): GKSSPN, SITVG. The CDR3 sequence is CAWSPNWGPLYEQYF. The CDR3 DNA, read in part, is TGTGCCTGGAGTCCCAACTGGGGCCCCCTCTAT.

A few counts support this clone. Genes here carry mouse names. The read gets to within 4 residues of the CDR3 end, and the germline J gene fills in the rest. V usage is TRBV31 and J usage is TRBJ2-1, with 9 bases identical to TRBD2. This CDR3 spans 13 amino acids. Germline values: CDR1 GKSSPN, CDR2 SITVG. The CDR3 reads CAWKVGGQAEQFF. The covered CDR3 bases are TGTGCCTGGAAGGTGGGGGGGCAGGCT.

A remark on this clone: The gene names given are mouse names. CDR3: CASSLDWGNTGQLYF. CDR3 DNA (partial): TGTGCCAGCAGCCTGGACTGGGGGAACACCGGG. The chain employs TRBV4 and TRBJ2-2; 10 bases match TRBD2. The read gets to within 4 residues of the CDR3 end, and the germline J gene fills in the rest. This CDR3 is 15 amino acids long. Germline V gives CDR1 LGHDT, CDR2 YNNKQL (reference sequence). The junction had 2 bases not matched to a gene; V was cut back by 5 bases and J by 2 bases.

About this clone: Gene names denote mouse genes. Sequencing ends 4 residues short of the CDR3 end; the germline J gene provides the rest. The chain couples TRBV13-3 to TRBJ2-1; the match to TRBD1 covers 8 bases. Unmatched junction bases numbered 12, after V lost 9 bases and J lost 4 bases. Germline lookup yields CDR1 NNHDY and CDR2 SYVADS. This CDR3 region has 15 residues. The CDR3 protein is CATAPLDRGYAEQFF. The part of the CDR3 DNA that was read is TGTGCCACAGCCCCCCTTGACAGGGGTTATGCT.

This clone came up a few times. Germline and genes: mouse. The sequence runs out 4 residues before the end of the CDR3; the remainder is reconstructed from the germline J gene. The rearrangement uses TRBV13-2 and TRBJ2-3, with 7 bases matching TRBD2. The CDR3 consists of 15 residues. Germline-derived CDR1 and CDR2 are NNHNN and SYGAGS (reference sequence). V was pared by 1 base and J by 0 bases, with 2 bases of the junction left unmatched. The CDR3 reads CASGDSWGSAETLYF. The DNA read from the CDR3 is TGTGCCAGCGGTGATTCCTGGGGGAGTGCAGAA.

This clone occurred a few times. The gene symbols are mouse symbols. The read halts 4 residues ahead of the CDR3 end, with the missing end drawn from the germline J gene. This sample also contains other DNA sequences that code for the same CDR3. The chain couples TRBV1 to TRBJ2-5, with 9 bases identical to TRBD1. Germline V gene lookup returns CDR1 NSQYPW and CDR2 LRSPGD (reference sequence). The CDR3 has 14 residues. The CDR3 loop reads CTCSAGTGYDTQYF. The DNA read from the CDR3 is TGCACCTGCAGTGCGGGGACAGGGTATGAC.

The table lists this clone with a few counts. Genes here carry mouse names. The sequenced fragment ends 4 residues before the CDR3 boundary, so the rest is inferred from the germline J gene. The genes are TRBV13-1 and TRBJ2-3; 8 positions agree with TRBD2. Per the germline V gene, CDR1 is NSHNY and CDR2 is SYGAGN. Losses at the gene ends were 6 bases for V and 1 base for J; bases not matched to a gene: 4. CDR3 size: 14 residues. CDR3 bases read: TGTGCCAGCACCCAGGGACTGGGTGCAGAA. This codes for CASTQGLGAE. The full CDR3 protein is CASTQGLGAETLYF.

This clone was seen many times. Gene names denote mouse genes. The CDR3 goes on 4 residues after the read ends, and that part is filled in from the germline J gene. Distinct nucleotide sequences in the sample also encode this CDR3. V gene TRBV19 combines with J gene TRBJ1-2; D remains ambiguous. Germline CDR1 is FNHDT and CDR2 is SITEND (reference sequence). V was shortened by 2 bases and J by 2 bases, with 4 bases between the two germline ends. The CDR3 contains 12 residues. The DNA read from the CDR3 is TGTGCCAGCAGTATGGGGAACTCC. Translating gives CASSMGNS. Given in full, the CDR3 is CASSMGNSDYTF.

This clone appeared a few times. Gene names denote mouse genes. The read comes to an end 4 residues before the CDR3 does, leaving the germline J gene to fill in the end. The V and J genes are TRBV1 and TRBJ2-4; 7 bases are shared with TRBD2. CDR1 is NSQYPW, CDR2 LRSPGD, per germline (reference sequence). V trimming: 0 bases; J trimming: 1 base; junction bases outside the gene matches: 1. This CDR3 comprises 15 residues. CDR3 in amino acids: CTCSAEWGGQNTLYF. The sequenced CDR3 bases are TGCACCTGCAGTGCAGAGTGGGGGGGTCAAAAC.

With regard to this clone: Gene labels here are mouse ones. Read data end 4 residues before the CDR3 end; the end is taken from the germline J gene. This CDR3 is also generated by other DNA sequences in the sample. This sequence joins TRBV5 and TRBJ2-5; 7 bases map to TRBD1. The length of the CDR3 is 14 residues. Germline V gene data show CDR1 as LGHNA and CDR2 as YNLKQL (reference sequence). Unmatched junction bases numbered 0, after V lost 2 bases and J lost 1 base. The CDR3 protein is CASSQTGDQDTQYF. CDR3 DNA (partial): TGTGCCAGCAGCCAAACAGGGGACCAAGAC.

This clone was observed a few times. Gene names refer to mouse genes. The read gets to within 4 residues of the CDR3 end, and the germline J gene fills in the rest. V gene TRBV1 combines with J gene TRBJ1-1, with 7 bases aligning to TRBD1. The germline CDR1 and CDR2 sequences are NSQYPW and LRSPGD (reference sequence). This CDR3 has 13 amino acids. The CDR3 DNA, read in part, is TGCACCTGCAGTGCCCGGGACAGAACA. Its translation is CTCSARDRT. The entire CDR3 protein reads CTCSARDRTEVFF.

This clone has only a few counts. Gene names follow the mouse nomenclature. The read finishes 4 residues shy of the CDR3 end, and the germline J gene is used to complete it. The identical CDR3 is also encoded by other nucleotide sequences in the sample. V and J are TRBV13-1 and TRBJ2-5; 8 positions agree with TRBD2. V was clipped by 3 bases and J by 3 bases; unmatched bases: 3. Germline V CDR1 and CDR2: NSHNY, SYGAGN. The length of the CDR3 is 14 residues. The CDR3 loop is CASSANWGQDTQYF. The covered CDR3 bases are TGTGCCAGCAGTGCCAACTGGGGGCAAGAC.

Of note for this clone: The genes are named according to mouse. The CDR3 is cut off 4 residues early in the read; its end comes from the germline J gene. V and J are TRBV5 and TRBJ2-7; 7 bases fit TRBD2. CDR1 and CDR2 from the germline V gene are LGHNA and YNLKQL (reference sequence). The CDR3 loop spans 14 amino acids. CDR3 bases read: TGTGCCAGCAGCCAAGAAACTGGGGAGTAT. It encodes CASSQETGEY. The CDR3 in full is CASSQETGEYEQYF.

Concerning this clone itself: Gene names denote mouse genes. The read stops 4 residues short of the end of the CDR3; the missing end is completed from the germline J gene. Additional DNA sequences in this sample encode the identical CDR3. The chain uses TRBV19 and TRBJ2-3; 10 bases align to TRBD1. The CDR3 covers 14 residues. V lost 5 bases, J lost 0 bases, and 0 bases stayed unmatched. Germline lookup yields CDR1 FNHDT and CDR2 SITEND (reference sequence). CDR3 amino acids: CASRGQGSAETLYF. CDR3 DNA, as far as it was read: TGTGCCAGCAGGGGACAGGGGAGTGCAGAA.

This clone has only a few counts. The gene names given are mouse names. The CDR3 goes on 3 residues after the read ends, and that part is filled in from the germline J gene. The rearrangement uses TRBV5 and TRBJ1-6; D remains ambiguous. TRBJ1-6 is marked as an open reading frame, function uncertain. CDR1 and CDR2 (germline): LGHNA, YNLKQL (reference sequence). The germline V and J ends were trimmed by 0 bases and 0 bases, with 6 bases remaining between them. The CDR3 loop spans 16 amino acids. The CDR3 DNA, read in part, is TGTGCCAGCAGCCAAGATGCCAGTTCCTATAATTCGCCC. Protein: CASSQDASSYNSP. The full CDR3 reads CASSQDASSYNSPLYF.

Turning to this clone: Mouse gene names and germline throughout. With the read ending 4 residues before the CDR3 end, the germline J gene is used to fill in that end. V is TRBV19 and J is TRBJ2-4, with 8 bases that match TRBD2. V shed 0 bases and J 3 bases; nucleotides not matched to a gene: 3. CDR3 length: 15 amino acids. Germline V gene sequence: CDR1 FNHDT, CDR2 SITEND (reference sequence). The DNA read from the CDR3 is TGTGCCAGCAGTATAGGCTGGGGGGCCCAAAAC. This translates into CASSIGWGAQN. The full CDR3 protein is CASSIGWGAQNTLYF.

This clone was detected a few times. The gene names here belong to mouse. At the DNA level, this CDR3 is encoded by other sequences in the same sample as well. The CDR3 DNA, read in part, is TGTGCCAGCGGTGATGCAGGGGGATATGCAGAA. Amino acids: CASGDAGGYAE. The whole CDR3 sequence is CASGDAGGYAETLYF. V usage is TRBV13-2 and J usage is TRBJ2-3; 7 bases line up with TRBD1. The read finishes 4 residues shy of the CDR3 end, and the germline J gene is used to complete it. After removal of 0 bases from V and 2 bases from J, the junction contained 3 bases not matched to a gene. The CDR3 has 15 amino acids. The germline CDR1 and CDR2 sequences are NNHNN and SYGAGS (reference sequence).

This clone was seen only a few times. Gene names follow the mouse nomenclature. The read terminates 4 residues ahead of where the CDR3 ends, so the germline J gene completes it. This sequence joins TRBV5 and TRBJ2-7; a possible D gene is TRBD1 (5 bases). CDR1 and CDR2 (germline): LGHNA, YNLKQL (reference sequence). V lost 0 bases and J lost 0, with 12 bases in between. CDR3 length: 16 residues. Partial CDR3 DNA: TGTGCCAGCAGCCAAGAAGGACAAAGGAGCTCCTAT. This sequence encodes CASSQEGQRSSY. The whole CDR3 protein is CASSQEGQRSSYEQYF.

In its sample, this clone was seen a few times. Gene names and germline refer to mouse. The CDR3 bases that were read are TGTGCCAGCAGTGATGAAGGGGTC. It encodes CASSDEGV. The whole CDR3 is CASSDEGVDYTF. J is TRBJ1-2 and V is TRBV13-1; D perhaps matches TRBD1 (5 bases). The sequence runs out 4 residues before the end of the CDR3; the remainder is reconstructed from the germline J gene. Germline lookup yields CDR1 NSHNY and CDR2 SYGAGN. The CDR3 runs to 12 residues.

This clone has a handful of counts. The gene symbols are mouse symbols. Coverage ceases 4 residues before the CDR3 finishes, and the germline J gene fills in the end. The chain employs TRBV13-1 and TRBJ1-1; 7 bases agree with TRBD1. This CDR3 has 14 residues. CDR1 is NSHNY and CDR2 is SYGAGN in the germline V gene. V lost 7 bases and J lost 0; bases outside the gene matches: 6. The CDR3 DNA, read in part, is TGTGCCAGCGCGGGGACAGAATCAAACACA. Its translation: CASAGTESNT. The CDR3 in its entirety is CASAGTESNTEVFF.

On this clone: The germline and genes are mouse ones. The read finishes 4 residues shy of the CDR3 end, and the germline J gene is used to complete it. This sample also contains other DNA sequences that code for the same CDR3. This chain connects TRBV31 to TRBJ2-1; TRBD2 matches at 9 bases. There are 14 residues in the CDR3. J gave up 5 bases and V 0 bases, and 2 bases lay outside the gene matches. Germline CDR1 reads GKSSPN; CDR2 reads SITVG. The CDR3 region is CAWSLSGGDAEQFF. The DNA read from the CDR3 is TGTGCCTGGAGTCTTTCTGGGGGGGATGCT.

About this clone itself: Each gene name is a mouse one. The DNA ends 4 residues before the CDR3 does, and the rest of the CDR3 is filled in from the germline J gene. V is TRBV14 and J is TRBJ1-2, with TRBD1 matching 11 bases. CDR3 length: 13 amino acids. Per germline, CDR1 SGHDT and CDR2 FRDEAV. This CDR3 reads CASSPGTGGDYTF. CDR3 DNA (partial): TGTGCCAGCAGTCCCGGGACAGGGGGC.

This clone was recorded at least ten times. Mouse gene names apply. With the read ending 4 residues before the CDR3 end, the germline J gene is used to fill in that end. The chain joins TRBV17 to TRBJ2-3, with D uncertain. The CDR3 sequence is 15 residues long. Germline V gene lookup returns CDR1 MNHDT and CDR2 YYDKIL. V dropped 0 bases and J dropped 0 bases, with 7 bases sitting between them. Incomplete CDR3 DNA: TGTGCTAGCAGTAGAGATCCTACTAGTGCAGAA. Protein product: CASSRDPTSAE. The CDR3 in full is CASSRDPTSAETLYF.

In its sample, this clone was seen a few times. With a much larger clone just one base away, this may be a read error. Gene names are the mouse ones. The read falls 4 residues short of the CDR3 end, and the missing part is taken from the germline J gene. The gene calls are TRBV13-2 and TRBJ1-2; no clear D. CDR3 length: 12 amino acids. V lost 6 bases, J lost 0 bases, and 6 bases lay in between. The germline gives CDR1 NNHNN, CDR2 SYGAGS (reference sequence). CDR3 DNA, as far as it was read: TGTGCCAGCGCGACAACAAACTCC. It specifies CASATTNS. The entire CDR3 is CASATTNSDYTF.

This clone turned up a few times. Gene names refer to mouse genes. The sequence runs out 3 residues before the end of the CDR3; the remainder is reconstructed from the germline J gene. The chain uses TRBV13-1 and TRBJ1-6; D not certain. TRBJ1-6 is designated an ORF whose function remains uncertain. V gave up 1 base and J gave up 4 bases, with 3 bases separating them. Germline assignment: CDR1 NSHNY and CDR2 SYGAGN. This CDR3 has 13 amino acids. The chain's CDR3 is CASSDWYNSPLYF. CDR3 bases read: TGTGCCAGCAGTGATTGGTATAATTCGCCC.

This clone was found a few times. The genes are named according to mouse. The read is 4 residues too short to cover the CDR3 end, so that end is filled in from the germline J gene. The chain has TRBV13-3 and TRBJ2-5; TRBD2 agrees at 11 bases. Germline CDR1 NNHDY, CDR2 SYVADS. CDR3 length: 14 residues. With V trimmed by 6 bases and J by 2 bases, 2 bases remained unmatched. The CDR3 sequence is CASKLGGRQDTQYF. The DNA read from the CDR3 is TGTGCCAGCAAACTGGGGGGGCGCCAAGAC.

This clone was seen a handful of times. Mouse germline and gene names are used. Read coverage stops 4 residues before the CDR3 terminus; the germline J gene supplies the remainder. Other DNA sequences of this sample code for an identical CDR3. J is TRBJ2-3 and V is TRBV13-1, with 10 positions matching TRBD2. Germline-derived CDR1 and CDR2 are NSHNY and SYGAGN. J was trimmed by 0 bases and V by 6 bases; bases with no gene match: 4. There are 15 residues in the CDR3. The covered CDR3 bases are TGTGCCAGCACCAGGACTGGGGGTAGTGCAGAA. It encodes CASTRTGGSAE. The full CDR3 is CASTRTGGSAETLYF.

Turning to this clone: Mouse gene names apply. The part of the CDR3 DNA that was read is TGTGCCAGCAGTGATGTGGGGACAGGGGGCTCC. Protein: CASSDVGTGGS. In full, the CDR3 is CASSDVGTGGSDYTF. The chain employs TRBV13-1 and TRBJ1-2; TRBD1 matches 11 bases. The read ends 4 residues shy of where the CDR3 ends; the end is completed using the germline J gene. Germline V CDR1 and CDR2: NSHNY, SYGAGN. V shed 0 bases, J shed 4 bases, and the junction held 2 bases outside the gene matches. The CDR3 covers 15 residues.

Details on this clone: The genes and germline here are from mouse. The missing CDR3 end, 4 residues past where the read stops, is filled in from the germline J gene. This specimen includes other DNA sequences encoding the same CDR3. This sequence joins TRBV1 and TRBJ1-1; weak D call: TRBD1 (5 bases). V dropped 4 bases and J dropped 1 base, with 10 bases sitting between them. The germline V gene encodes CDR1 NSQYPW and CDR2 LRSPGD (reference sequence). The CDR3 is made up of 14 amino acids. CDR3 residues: CTCSDRRGNTEVFF. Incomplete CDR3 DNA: TGCACCTGCAGTGACAGGAGGGGGAACACA.